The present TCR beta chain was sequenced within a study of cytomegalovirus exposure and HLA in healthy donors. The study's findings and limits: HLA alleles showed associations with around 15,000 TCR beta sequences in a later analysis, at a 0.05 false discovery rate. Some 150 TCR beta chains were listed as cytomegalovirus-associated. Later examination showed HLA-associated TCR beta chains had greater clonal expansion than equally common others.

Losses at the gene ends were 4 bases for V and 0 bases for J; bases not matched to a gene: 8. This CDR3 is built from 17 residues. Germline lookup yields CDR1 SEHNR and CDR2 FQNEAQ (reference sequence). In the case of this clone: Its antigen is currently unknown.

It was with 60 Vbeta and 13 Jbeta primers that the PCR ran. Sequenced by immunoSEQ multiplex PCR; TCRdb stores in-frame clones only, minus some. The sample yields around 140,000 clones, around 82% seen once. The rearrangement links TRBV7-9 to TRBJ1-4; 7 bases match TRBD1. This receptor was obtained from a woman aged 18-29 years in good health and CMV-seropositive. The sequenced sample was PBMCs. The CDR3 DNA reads TGTGCCAGCAGCTATAACAGGGGTCCCGCAACTAATGAAAAACTGTTTTTT. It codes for CASSYNRGPATNEKLFF.